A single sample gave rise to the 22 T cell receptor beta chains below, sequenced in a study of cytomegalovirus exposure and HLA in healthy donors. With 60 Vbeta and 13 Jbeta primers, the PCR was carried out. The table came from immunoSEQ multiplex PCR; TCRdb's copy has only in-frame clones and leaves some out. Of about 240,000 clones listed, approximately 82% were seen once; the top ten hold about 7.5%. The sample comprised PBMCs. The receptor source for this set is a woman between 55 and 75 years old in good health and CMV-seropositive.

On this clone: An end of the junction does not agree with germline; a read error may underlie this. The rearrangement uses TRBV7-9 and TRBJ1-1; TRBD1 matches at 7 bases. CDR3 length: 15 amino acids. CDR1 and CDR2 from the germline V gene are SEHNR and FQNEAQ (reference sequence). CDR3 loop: CSSSFSGTVNTEAFF. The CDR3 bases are TGTTCCAGCAGCTTCTCCGGGACAGTGAACACTGAAGCTTTCTTT.

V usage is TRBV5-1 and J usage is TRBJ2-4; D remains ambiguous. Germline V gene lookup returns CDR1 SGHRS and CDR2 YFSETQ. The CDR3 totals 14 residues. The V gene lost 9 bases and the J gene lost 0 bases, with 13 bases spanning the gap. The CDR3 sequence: CANRKRLAKNIQYF. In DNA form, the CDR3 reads TGCGCCAATAGAAAAAGACTAGCCAAAAACATTCAGTACTTC.

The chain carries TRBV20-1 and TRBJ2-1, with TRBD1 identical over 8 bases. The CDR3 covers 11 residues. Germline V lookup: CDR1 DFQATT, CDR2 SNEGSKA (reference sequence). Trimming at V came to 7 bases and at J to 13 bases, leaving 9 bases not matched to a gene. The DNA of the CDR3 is TGCAGTGTTACCACAGGGGGTTCCCAGTTCTTC. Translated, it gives CSVTTGGSQFF.

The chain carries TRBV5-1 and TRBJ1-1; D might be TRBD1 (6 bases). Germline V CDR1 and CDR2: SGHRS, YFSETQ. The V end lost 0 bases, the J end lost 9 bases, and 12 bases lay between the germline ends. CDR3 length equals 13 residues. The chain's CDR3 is CASSLGGQFKAFF. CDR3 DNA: TGCGCCAGCAGCTTGGGGGGACAATTCAAAGCTTTCTTT.

CDR3 in DNA: TGTGCCAGCAGCTTGGGGGCGGGGGTAAGCATTCAGTACTTC. Translation: CASSLGAGVSIQYF. The V and J genes are TRBV5-6 and TRBJ2-4; 7 bases agree with TRBD2. Germline V CDR1 and CDR2: SGHDT, YYEEEE. This CDR3 spans 14 amino acids. Germline trimming cut 0 bases from V and 9 bases from J; bases unmatched to any gene: 6.

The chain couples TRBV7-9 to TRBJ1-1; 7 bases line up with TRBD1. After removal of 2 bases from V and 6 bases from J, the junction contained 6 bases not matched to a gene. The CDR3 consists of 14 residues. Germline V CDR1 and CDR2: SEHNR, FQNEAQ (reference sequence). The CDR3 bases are TGTGCCAGCAGCTTATCCTACAGGGGATCTGAAGCTTTCTTT. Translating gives CASSLSYRGSEAFF.

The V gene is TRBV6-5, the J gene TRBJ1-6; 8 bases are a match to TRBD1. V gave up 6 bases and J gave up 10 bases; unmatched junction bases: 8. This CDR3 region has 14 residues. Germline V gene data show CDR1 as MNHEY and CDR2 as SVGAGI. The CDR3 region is CASSQVRGPSPLHF. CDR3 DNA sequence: TGTGCCAGCAGCCAAGTCAGGGGGCCCTCACCCCTCCACTTT.

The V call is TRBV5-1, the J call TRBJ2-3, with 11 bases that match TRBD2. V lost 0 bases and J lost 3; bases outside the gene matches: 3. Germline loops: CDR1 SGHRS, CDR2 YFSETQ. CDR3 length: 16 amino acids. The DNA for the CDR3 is TGCGCCAGCAGCTTGGCCTCTAGCGGGAGGACAGATACGCAGTATTTT. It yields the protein CASSLASSGRTDTQYF.

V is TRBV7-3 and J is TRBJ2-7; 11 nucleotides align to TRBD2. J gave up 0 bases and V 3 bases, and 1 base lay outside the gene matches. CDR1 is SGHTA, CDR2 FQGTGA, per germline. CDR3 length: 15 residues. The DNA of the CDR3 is TGTGCCAGCAGCTTGACTAGCGGGGCCTCCTACGAGCAGTACTTC. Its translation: CASSLTSGASYEQYF.

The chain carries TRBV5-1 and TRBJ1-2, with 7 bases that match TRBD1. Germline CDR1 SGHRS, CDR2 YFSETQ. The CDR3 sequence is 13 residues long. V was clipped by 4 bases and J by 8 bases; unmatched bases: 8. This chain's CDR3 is CASSPPGGDGYTF. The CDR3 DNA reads TGCGCCAGCAGCCCACCAGGGGGTGACGGCTACACCTTC.

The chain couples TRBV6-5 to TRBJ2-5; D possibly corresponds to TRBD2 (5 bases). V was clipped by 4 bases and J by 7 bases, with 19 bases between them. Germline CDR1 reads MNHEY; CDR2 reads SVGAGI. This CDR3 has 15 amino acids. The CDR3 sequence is CASSFESGPTGTQYF. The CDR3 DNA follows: TGTGCCAGCAGTTTCGAAAGCGGACCGACGGGGACCCAGTACTTC.

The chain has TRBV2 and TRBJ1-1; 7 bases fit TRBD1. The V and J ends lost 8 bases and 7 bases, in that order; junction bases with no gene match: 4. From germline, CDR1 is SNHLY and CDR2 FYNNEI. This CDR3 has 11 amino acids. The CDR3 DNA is TGTGCCAGCGGGGGACAGTATGAAGCTTTCTTT. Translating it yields CASGGQYEAFF.

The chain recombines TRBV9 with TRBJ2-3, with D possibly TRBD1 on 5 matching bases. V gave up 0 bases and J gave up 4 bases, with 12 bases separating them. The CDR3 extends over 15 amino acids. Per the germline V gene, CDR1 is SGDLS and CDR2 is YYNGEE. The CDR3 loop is CASSVDQGSADTQYF. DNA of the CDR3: TGTGCCAGCAGCGTAGATCAGGGTTCGGCAGATACGCAGTATTTT.

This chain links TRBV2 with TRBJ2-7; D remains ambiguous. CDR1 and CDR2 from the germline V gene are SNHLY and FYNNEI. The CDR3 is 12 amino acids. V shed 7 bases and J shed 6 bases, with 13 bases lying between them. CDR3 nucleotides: TGTGCCAGCACCCTTTATCGGTTCGAGCAGTACTTC. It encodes CASTLYRFEQYF.

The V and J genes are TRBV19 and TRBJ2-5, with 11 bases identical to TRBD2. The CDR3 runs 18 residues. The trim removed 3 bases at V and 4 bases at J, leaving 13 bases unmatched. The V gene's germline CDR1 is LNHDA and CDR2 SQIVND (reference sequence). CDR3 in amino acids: CASSIELAGALRRETQYF. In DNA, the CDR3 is TGTGCCAGTAGTATCGAACTAGCGGGAGCCCTACGGAGAGAGACCCAGTACTTC. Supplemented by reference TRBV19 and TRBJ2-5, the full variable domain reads DGGITQSPKYLFRKEGQNVTLSCEQNLNHDAMYWYRQDPGQGLRLIYYSQIVNDFQKGDIAEGYSVSREKKESFPLTVTSAQKNPTAFYLCASSIELAGALRRETQYFGPGTRLLVL.

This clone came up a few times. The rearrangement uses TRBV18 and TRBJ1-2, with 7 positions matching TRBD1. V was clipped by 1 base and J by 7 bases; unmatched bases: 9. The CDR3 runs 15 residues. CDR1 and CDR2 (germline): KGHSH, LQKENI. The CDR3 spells CASSPRTGPLGGYTF. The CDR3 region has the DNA TGTGCCAGCTCACCACGGACAGGCCCCCTCGGTGGCTACACCTTC.

CDR3 nucleotide sequence: TGTGCCAGCAGCCACACAGGGTACCAAGAGACCCAGTACTTC. It encodes CASSHTGYQETQYF. The chain joins TRBV11-3 to TRBJ2-5; D may be TRBD1 (6 bases). CDR3 size: 14 residues. CDR1 and CDR2 from the germline V gene are SGHNT and YENEEA. With 5 bases removed from V and 0 bases from J, the gap between germline ends came to 10 bases.

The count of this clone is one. The CDR3: CAISDRDSVTSYNEQFF. Here the CDR3 DNA reads TGTGCCATCAGTGACCGGGACAGTGTAACCTCCTACAATGAGCAGTTCTTC. The genes are TRBV10-3 and TRBJ2-1, with TRBD1 matching 7 bases. Trimming at V came to 3 bases and at J to 0 bases, leaving 8 bases not matched to a gene. The germline V gene has CDR1 ENHRY and CDR2 SYGVKD. This CDR3 comprises 17 residues.

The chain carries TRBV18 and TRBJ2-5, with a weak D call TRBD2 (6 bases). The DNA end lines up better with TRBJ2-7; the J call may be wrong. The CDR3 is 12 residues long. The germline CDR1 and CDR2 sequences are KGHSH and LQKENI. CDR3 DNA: TGTGCCAGCTCACCCGGAGGGGTCGAGCAGTACTTC. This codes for CASSPGGVEQYF.

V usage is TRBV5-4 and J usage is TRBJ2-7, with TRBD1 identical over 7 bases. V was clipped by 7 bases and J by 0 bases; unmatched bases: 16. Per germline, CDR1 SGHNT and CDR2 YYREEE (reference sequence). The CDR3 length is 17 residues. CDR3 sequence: CASAAQTGTASSYEQYF. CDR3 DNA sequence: TGTGCCAGCGCCGCCCAAACCGGGACAGCGAGCTCCTACGAGCAGTACTTC.

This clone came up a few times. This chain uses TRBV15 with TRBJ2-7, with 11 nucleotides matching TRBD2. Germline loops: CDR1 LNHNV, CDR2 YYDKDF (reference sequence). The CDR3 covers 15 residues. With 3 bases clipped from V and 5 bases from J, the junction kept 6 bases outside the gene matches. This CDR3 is CATSRSLAGVHEQYF. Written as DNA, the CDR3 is TGTGCCACCAGCAGGTCACTAGCGGGAGTCCACGAGCAGTACTTC.

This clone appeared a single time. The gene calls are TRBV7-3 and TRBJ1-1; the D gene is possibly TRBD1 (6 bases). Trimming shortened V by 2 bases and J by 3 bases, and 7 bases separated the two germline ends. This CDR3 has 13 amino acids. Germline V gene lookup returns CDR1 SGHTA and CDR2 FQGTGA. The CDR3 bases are TGTGCCAGCAGCTTATCAGGGGACACTGAAGCTTTCTTT. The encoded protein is CASSLSGDTEAFF. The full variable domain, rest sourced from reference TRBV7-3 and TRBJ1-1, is GAGVSQTPSNKVTEKGKYVELRCDPISGHTALYWYRQSLGQGPEFLIYFQGTGAADDSGLPNDRFFAVRPEGSVSTLKIQRTERGDSAVYLCASSLSGDTEAFFGQGTRLTVV.